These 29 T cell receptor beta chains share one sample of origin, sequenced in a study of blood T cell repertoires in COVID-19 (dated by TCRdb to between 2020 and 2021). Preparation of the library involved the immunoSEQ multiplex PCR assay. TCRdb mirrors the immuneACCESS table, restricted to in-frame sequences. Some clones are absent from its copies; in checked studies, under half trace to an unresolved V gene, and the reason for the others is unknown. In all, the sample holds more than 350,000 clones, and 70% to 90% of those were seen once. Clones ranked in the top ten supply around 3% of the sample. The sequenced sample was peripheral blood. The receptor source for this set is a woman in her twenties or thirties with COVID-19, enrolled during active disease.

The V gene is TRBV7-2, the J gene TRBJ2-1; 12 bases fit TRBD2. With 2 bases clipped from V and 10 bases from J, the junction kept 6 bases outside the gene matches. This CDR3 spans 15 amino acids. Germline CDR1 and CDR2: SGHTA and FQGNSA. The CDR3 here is CASSLNRGTSGEQFF. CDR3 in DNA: TGTGCCAGCAGCTTAAATCGAGGGACTAGCGGGGAGCAGTTCTTC.

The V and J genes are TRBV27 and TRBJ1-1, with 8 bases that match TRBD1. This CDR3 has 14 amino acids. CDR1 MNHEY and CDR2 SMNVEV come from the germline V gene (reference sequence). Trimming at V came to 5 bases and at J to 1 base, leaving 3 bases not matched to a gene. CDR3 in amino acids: CASSAGGPNTEAFF. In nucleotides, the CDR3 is TGTGCCAGCAGTGCAGGGGGCCCGAACACTGAAGCTTTCTTT.

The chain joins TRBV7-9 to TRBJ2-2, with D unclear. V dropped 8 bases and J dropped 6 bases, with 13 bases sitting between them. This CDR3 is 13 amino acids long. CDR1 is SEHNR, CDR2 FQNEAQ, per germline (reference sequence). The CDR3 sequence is CASSPDQAGELFF. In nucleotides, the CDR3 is TGTGCCAGCTCACCAGATCAGGCCGGGGAGCTGTTTTTT.

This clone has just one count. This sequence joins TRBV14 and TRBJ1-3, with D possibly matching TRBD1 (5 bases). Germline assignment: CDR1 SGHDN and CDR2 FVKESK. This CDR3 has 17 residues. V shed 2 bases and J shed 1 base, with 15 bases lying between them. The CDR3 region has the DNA TGTGCCAGCAGCCAAAGTCAAAGGGGTTATTCTGGAAACACCATATATTTT. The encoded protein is CASSQSQRGYSGNTIYF.

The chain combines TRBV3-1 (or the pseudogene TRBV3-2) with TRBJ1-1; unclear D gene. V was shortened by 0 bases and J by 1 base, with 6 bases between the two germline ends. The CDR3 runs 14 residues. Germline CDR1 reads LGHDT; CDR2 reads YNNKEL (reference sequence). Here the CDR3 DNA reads TGTGCCAGCAGCCAAGAACACCCGAACACTGAAGCTTTCTTT. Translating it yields CASSQEHPNTEAFF.

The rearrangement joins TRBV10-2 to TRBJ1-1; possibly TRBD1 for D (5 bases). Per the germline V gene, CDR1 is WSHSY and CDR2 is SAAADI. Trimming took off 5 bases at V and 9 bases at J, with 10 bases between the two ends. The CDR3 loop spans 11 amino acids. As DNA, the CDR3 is TGCGCCAGCAGTCCGGGACTCCAAGCTTTCTTT. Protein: CASSPGLQAFF.

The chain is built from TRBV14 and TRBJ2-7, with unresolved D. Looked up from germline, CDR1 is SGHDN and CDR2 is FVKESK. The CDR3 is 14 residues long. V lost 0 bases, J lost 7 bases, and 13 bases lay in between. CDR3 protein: CASSQEGEAREQYF. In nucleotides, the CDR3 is TGTGCCAGCAGCCAAGAAGGCGAGGCGCGAGAGCAGTACTTC.

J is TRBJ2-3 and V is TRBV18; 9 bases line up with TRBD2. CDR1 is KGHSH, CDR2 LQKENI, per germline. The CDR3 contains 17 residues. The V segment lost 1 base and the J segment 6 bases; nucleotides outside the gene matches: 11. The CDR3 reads CASSPRASGAPGDTQYF. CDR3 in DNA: TGTGCCAGCTCACCACGGGCTAGCGGGGCCCCGGGTGATACGCAGTATTTT.

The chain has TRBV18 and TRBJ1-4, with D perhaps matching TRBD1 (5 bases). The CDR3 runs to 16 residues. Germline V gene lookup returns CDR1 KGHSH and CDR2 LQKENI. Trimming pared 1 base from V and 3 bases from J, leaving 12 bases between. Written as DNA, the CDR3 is TGTGCCAGCTCACCACAGGTACAGACAGCTAATGAAAAACTGTTTTTT. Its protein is CASSPQVQTANEKLFF.

As DNA, the CDR3 is TGTGCCGGGGAAGGGGGTCCGTATGGCTACACCTTC. It specifies CAGEGGPYGYTF. The chain couples TRBV7-9 to TRBJ1-2; tentatively, D is TRBD1 (6 bases). This CDR3 comprises 12 residues. Germline lookup yields CDR1 SEHNR and CDR2 FQNEAQ (reference sequence). V was clipped by 11 bases and J by 5 bases, with 15 bases between them.

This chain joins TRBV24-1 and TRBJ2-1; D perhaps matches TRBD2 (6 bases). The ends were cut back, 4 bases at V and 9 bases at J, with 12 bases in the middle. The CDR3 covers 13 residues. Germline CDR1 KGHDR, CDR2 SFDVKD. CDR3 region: CATSEGGVSEQFF. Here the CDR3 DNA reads TGTGCCACCAGTGAGGGGGGTGTCAGTGAGCAGTTCTTC.

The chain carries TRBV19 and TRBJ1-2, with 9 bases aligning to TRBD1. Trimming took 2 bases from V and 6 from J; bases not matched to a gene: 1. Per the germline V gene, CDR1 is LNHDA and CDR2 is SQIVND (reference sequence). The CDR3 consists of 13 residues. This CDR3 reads CASSIRTGDGYTF. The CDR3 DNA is TGTGCCAGTAGTATACGGACAGGGGATGGCTACACCTTC.

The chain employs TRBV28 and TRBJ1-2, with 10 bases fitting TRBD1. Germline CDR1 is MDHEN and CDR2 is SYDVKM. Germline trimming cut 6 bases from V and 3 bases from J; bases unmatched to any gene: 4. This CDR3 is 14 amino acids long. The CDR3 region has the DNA TGTGCCAGCAGGGAAGGGACAGGGGACTATGGCTACACCTTC. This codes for CASREGTGDYGYTF.

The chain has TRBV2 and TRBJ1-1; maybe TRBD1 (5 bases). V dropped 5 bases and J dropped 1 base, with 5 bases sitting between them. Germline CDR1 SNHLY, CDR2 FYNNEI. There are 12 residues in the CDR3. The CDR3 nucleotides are TGTGCCAGCAGTACAGGGAACACTGAAGCTTTCTTT. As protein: CASSTGNTEAFF. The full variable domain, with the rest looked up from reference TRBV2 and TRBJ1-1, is EPEVTQTPSHQVTQMGQEVILRCVPISNHLYFYWYRQILGQKVEFLVSFYNNEISEKSEIFDDQFSVERPDGSNFTLKIRSTKLEDSAMYFCASSTGNTEAFFGQGTRLTVV.

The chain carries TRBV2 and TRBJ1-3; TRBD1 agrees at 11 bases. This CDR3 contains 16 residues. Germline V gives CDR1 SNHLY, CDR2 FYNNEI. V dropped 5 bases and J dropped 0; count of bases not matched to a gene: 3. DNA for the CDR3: TGTGCCAGCAGTCCCGGGACAGGGGGCTCTGGAAACACCATATATTTT. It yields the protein CASSPGTGGSGNTIYF.

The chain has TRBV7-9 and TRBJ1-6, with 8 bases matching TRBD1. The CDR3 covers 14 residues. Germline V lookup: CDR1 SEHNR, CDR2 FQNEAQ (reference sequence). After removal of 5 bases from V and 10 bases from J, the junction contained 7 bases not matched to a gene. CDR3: CASSLDRARSPLHF. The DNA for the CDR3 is TGTGCCAGCAGCCTGGACAGGGCGCGATCACCCCTCCACTTT. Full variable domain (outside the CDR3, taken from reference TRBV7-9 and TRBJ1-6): DTGVSQNPRHKITKRGQNVTFRCDPISEHNRLYWYRQTLGQGPEFLTYFQNEAQLEKSRLLSDRFSAERPKGSFSTLEIQRTEQGDSAMYLCASSLDRARSPLHFGNGTRLTVT.

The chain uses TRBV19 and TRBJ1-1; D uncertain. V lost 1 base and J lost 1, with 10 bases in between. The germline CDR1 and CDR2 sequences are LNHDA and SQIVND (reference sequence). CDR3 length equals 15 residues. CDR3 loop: CASSIVFYRNTEAFF. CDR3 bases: TGTGCCAGTAGTATAGTATTTTATAGGAACACTGAAGCTTTCTTT.

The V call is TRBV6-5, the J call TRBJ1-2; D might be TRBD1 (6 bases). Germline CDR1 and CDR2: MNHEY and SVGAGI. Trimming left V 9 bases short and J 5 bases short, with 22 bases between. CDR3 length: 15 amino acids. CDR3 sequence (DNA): TGTGCCAGTGCCTTTAACCGGGACAATTCATATGGCTACACCTTC. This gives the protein CASAFNRDNSYGYTF.

CDR3 bases: TGTGCCAGCAGCTTAGATTGGGCGACTAGCGGGAACACCGGGGAGCTGTTTTTT. This translates into CASSLDWATSGNTGELFF. V gene TRBV11-3 combines with J gene TRBJ2-2, with 9 bases lining up with TRBD2. This CDR3 has 18 residues. The trim removed 0 bases at V and 1 base at J, leaving 6 bases unmatched. CDR1 and CDR2 (germline): SGHNT, YENEEA.

Written as DNA, the CDR3 is TGCGCCAGCAGCTTGGACAGGGAGTCTAACTATGGCTACACCTTC. Its protein is CASSLDRESNYGYTF. The chain carries TRBV5-1 and TRBJ1-2, with D perhaps TRBD1 (6 bases). Germline V gene sequence: CDR1 SGHRS, CDR2 YFSETQ. The V end lost 0 bases, the J end lost 0 bases, and 9 bases lay between the germline ends. The length of the CDR3 is 15 residues.

CDR3: CASSDLEDHNEQFF. In nucleotides, the CDR3 is TGTGCCAGCAGTGACCTAGAAGATCACAATGAGCAGTTCTTC. This chain links TRBV6-1 with TRBJ2-1; D ambiguous. The CDR3 is 14 amino acids. V dropped 3 bases and J dropped 5 bases, with 11 bases sitting between them. The germline V gene has CDR1 MNHNS and CDR2 SASEGT.

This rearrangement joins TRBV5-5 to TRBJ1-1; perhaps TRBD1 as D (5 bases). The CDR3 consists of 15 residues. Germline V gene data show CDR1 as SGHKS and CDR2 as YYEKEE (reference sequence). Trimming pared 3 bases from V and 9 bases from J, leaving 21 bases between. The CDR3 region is CASSSYGGYLGQAFF. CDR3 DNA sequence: TGTGCCAGCAGCTCTTACGGGGGTTACCTAGGTCAAGCTTTCTTT. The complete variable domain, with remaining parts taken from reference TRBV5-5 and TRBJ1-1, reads DAGVTQSPTHLIKTRGQQVTLRCSPISGHKSVSWYQQVLGQGPQFIFQYYEKEERGRGNFPDRFSARQFPNYSSELNVNALLLGDSALYLCASSSYGGYLGQAFFGQGTRLTVV.

The CDR3 here is CASREGLAGVFDEQYV. The CDR3 DNA reads as TGTGCCAGCAGGGAAGGACTAGCGGGAGTTTTTGACGAGCAGTACGTC. This chain uses TRBV5-6 with TRBJ2-7; 13 bases map to TRBD2. This CDR3 is built from 16 residues. In germline, CDR1 is SGHDT, CDR2 YYEEEE. V lost 5 bases, J lost 5 bases, and 10 bases stayed unmatched.

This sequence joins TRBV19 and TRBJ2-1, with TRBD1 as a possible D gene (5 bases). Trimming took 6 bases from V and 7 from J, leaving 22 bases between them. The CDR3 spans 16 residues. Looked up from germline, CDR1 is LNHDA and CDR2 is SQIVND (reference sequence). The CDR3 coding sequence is TGTGCCAGTAGCGGTGTTCTGGCAGGGTCACTAAATGAGCAGTTCTTC. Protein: CASSGVLAGSLNEQFF.

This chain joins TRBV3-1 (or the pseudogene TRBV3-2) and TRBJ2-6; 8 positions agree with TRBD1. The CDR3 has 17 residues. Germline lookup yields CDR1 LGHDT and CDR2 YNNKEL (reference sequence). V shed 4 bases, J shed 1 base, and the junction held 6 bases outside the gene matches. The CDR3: CASSPDRGRSGANVLTF. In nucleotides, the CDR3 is TGTGCCAGCAGCCCCGACAGGGGTCGGTCTGGGGCCAACGTCCTGACTTTC.

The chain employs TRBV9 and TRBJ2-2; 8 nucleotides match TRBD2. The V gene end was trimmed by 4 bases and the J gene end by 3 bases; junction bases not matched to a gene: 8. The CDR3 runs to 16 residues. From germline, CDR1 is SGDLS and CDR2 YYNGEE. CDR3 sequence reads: CASSLRGAGDTGELFF. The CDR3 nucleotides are TGTGCCAGCAGCCTGCGCGGAGCGGGGGACACCGGGGAGCTGTTTTTT.

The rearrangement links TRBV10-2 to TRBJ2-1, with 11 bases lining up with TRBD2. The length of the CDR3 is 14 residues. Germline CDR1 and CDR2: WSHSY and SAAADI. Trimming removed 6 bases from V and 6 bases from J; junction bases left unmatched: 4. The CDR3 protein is CASRLAGASNEQFF. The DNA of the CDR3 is TGCGCCAGCAGACTAGCGGGAGCCTCCAATGAGCAGTTCTTC.

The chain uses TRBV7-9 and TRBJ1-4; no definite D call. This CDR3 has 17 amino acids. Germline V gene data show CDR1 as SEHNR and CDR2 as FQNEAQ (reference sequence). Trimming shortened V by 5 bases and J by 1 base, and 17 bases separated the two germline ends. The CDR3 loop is CASSPLAGLGTNEKLFF. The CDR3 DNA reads TGTGCCAGCAGCCCTCTGGCAGGACTCGGAACTAATGAAAAACTGTTTTTT. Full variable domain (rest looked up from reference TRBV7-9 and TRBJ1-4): DTGVSQNPRHKITKRGQNVTFRCDPISEHNRLYWYRQTLGQGPEFLTYFQNEAQLEKSRLLSDRFSAERPKGSFSTLEIQRTEQGDSAMYLCASSPLAGLGTNEKLFFGSGTQLSVL.

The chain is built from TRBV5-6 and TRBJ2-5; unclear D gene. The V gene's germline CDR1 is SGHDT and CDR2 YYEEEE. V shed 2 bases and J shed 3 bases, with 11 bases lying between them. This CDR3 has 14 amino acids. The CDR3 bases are TGTGCCAGCAGCTTCGGTGCGAGAAAAGAGACCCAGTACTTC. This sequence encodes CASSFGARKETQYF.